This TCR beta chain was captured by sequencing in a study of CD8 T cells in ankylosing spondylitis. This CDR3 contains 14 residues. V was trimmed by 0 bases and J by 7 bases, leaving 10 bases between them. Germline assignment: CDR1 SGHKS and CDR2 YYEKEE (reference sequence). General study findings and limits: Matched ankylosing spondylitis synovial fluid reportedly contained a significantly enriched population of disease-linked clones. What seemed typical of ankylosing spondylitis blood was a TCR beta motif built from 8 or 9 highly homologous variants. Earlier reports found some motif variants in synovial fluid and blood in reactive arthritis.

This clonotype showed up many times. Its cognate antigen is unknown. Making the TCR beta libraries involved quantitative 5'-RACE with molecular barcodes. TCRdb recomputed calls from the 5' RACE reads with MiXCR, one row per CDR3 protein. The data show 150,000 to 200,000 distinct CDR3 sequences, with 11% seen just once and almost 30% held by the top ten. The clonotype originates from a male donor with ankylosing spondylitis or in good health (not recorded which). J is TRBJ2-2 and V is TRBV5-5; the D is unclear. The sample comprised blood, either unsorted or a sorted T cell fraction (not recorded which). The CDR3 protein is CASSLDPDVGELFF. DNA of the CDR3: TGTGCCAGCAGCTTGGACCCGGACGTCGGGGAGCTGTTTTTT.